Listed below are T cell receptor beta chains from one sample, sequenced in a study of T cell changes during pregnancy in multiple sclerosis. Data came from immunoSEQ multiplex PCR; TCRdb stores just in-frame clones and leaves some out. The sample consists of about 38,000 clones, approximately 90% of them appearing once. The sample consisted of CD8+ T cells from peripheral blood mononuclear cells, taken in the third trimester of pregnancy. The receptors were gathered from a female donor with multiple sclerosis, enrolled in a pregnancy study. The CDR3 runs from the conserved cysteine through the conserved F or W. D genes are given only for firm matches. Not all rows give a size; the values are once, few, many and, for expanded clones, a class.

-	TRBD1	TRBV2	TRBJ1-2	CASRGRGQGNYGYTF	TGTGCCAGCAGGGGGCGTGGACAGGGAAACTATGGCTACACCTTC
-	-	TRBV16	TRBJ1-5	CASSLPDSSNQPQHF	TGTGCCAGCAGCCTCCCCGACAGTAGCAATCAGCCCCAGCATTTT
-	TRBD1	TRBV6-1	TRBJ1-5	CASRGQGRGGQPQHF	TGTGCCAGCAGGGGACAGGGACGGGGGGGTCAGCCCCAGCATTTT
-	-	TRBV4-1	TRBJ1-5	CASSPAGGLMQPQHF	TGCGCCAGCAGCCCTGCCGGGGGGCTGATGCAGCCCCAGCATTTT
-	TRBD1	TRBV5-6	TRBJ1-1	CASSLGQGSAEAFF	TGTGCCAGCAGCCTGGGACAGGGCAGCGCTGAAGCTTTCTTT
-	-	TRBV27	TRBJ1-1	CASSPQGSEAFF	TGTGCCAGCAGTCCCCAGGGGTCTGAAGCTTTCTTT
-	-	TRBV6-5	TRBJ2-5	CASSLTAGIHETQYF	TGTGCCAGCAGTTTGACCGCGGGGATCCATGAGACCCAGTACTTC
-	TRBD1	TRBV7-9	TRBJ2-7	CASRGGQGHEQYF	TGTGCCAGCAGAGGGGGACAGGGCCACGAGCAGTACTTC
-	-	TRBV7-9	TRBJ1-2	CASSLTKAGARYGYTF	TGTGCCAGCAGCTTAACCAAGGCAGGGGCTAGATATGGCTACACCTTC
-	-	TRBV27	TRBJ2-3	CASSLRGTQYF	TGTGCCAGCAGCCTTAGGGGTACGCAGTATTTT
-	-	TRBV27	TRBJ2-7	CASSYDSHREQYF	TGTGCCAGCAGCTACGACAGCCACAGGGAGCAGTACTTC
-	-	TRBV13	TRBJ2-1	CASSPSDREDNEQFF	TGTGCCAGCAGCCCTTCCGACAGGGAGGACAATGAGCAGTTCTTC
-	-	TRBV5-4	TRBJ1-2	CASSWASGFVRGYTF	TGTGCCAGCAGCTGGGCGTCAGGGTTTGTGCGTGGCTACACCTTC
-	-	TRBV5-5	TRBJ1-6	CASSLFVQGGTGSPLHF	TGTGCCAGCAGCTTGTTCGTTCAAGGGGGTACCGGATCACCCCTCCACTTT
-	TRBD2	TRBV7-9	TRBJ2-7	CASSLPPGGNAWYEQYF	TGTGCCAGCAGCTTACCCCCGGGGGGAAATGCTTGGTACGAGCAGTACTTC
-	-	TRBV15	TRBJ1-6	CATSNNNSPLHF	TGTGCCACCAGCAACAATAATTCACCCCTCCACTTT
once	TRBD1	TRBV7-9	TRBJ2-5	CASSPLGTVIETQYF	TGTGCCAGCAGCCCTCTCGGGACAGTCATAGAGACCCAGTACTTC
-	-	TRBV19	TRBJ1-5	CASSYLESTGNQPQHF	TGTGCCAGTAGCTATCTGGAGTCAACCGGAAATCAGCCCCAGCATTTT
-	-	TRBV27	TRBJ1-6	CASSFRPRGSPLHF	TGTGCCAGCAGTTTCAGGCCCCGGGGGTCACCCCTCCACTTT
-	TRBD1	TRBV7-3	TRBJ1-2	CASSLEGGLGYGYTF	TGTGCCAGCAGCCTCGAAGGGGGCTTGGGCTATGGCTACACCTTC
-	-	TRBV5-4	TRBJ2-7	CASSFTGAYEQYF	TGTGCCAGCAGCTTCACGGGAGCCTACGAGCAGTACTTC
-	-	TRBV5-1	TRBJ1-1	CASSGELEAFF	TGCGCCAGCAGCGGGGAGCTTGAAGCTTTCTTT
-	TRBD1	TRBV4-1	TRBJ2-1	CASSDRGMYNEQFF	TGCGCCAGCTCGGACAGGGGAATGTACAATGAGCAGTTCTTC
-	-	TRBV7-2	TRBJ1-4	CASSLRGEKLFF	TGTGCCAGCAGCTTAAGGGGGGAAAAACTGTTTTTT
-	TRBD2	TRBV4-3	TRBJ2-4	CASSQEVWGGVAKNIQYF	TGCGCCAGCAGCCAAGAAGTATGGGGGGGGGTAGCCAAAAACATTCAGTACTTC
-	-	TRBV4-3	TRBJ2-7	CASNKKGGQNEQYF	TGCGCCAGCAACAAAAAGGGGGGGCAAAACGAGCAGTACTTC
-	-	TRBV6-5	TRBJ1-2	CASSFLEPLSVNGYTF	TGTGCCAGCAGTTTTTTGGAACCCTTAAGCGTTAATGGCTACACCTTC
-	-	TRBV6-4	TRBJ1-4	CASSREANEKLFF	TGTGCCAGCAGCAGGGAAGCTAATGAAAAACTGTTTTTT
-	-	TRBV5-4	TRBJ1-2	CASSLNGARDRSYGYTF	TGTGCCAGCAGCTTGAACGGGGCCCGAGACAGGAGCTATGGCTACACCTTC
many	-	TRBV9	TRBJ1-2	CASSDSGALSGYTF	TGTGCCAGCAGCGACTCAGGGGCTTTGAGCGGCTACACCTTC
few	-	TRBV21-1	TRBJ2-1	CASSKGVTGGEGYNEQFF	TGTGCCAGCAGCAAAGGTGTTACAGGGGGTGAGGGCTACAATGAGCAGTTCTTC
-	-	TRBV30	TRBJ1-3	CAWSLSGNTIYF	TGTGCCTGGAGCCTATCTGGAAACACCATATATTTT
-	TRBD1	TRBV19	TRBJ2-7	CASSIIDRGGEQYF	TGTGCCAGTAGTATCATCGACAGGGGAGGCGAGCAGTACTTC
-	TRBD1	TRBV28	TRBJ1-1	CASNPGQGPEAFF	TGTGCCAGCAACCCCGGACAGGGTCCTGAAGCTTTCTTT
-	-	TRBV7-9	TRBJ1-1	CASSLDGGSLTEAFF	TGTGCCAGCAGCTTAGATGGGGGGAGCTTGACTGAAGCTTTCTTT
once	-	TRBV5-1	TRBJ1-2	CASSFHAPRAGPNYGYTF	TGCGCCAGCAGCTTCCACGCGCCCCGGGCAGGGCCAAACTATGGCTACACCTTC
-	-	TRBV14	TRBJ1-2	CASSHGGFYGYTF	TGTGCCAGCAGCCATGGGGGGTTTTATGGCTACACCTTC
-	TRBD1	TRBV11-2	TRBJ1-5	CASSLGDRFNQPQHF	TGTGCCAGCAGCTTAGGGGACAGGTTCAATCAGCCCCAGCATTTT
-	TRBD1	TRBV28	TRBJ1-5	CASSSLTGSYSNQPQHF	TGTGCCAGCAGTTCCCTGACAGGGTCCTATAGCAATCAGCCCCAGCATTTT
-	-	TRBV7-8	TRBJ1-1	CASSFGGVGTEAFF	TGTGCCAGCAGTTTTGGGGGCGTAGGCACTGAAGCTTTCTTT
-	-	TRBV5-1	TRBJ1-6	CASSLTVNSPLHF	TGCGCCAGCAGCTTGACAGTAAATTCACCCCTCCACTTT
once	-	TRBV7-2	TRBJ2-7	CASSLDYYEQYF	TGTGCCAGCAGCTTAGATTACTACGAGCAGTACTTC
-	-	TRBV6-5	TRBJ2-7	CASSYRGVLYEQYF	TGTGCCAGCAGTTACAGGGGCGTACTCTACGAGCAGTACTTC
-	TRBD2	TRBV4-3	TRBJ2-5	CASSQDWAGGPRAQYF	TGCGCCAGCAGCCAAGATTGGGCGGGGGGCCCCAGGGCCCAGTACTTC
-	-	TRBV27	TRBJ1-6	CASSSPGGGPMHSPLHF	TGTGCCAGCAGTTCACCGGGAGGCGGCCCCATGCATTCACCCCTCCACTTT